Following are 25 T cell receptor beta chains from one sample sequenced in a study of blood T cell repertoires in COVID-19. Only in-frame clones appear in the TCRdb table, and some are missing; sequencing was by immunoSEQ multiplex PCR. The sample lists under 130,000 clones, about 88% seen once, with 6.2% in the top ten. Sequencing was done on a sample of peripheral blood. The receptors derive from a human donor in a cohort sampled during active COVID-19.

This sequence joins TRBV19 and TRBJ2-7, with 8 bases lining up with TRBD1. Germline V lookup: CDR1 LNHDA, CDR2 SQIVND (reference sequence). V dropped 4 bases and J dropped 4; count of bases not matched to a gene: 6. The CDR3 is 14 amino acids. As DNA, the CDR3 is TGTGCCAGTAGTAGAGGGACAGGAAAATACGAGCAGTACTTC. Translation gives CASSRGTGKYEQYF. The full variable domain, with the rest looked up from reference TRBV19 and TRBJ2-7, is DGGITQSPKYLFRKEGQNVTLSCEQNLNHDAMYWYRQDPGQGLRLIYYSQIVNDFQKGDIAEGYSVSREKKESFPLTVTSAQKNPTAFYLCASSRGTGKYEQYFGPGTRLTVT.

V usage is TRBV5-1 and J usage is TRBJ2-1, with a possible D match to TRBD2 (7 bases). The CDR3 extends over 17 amino acids. Between the trimmed V and J ends, which lost 0 bases and 1 base, there was a span of 14 bases. Germline-derived CDR1 and CDR2 are SGHRS and YFSETQ. CDR3 sequence: CASSLAWGGGSYNEQFF. The CDR3 DNA sequence: TGCGCCAGCAGCTTGGCCTGGGGGGGCGGGTCCTACAATGAGCAGTTCTTC.

The chain joins TRBV7-9 to TRBJ1-1, with TRBD1 identical over 8 bases. The CDR3 totals 15 residues. The V segment lost 0 bases and the J segment 4 bases; nucleotides outside the gene matches: 4. Germline V gene data show CDR1 as SEHNR and CDR2 as FQNEAQ (reference sequence). CDR3 residues: CASSLARGPFTEAFF. The DNA of the CDR3 is TGTGCCAGCAGCTTAGCCAGGGGGCCTTTCACTGAAGCTTTCTTT.

The V gene is TRBV11-3, the J gene TRBJ2-3; perhaps TRBD2 as D (5 bases). The CDR3 is made up of 15 amino acids. Between the trimmed V and J ends, which lost 3 bases and 1 base, there was a span of 11 bases. Germline CDR1 is SGHNT and CDR2 is YENEEA. Written as DNA, the CDR3 is TGTGCCAGCAGCTTGGGGAGTCAGGGCACAGATACGCAGTATTTT. It encodes CASSLGSQGTDTQYF.

This chain links TRBV6-5 with TRBJ1-1; 9 positions match TRBD1. The germline gives CDR1 MNHEY, CDR2 SVGAGI. V trimming: 6 bases; J trimming: 7 bases; junction bases outside the gene matches: 6. The CDR3 runs to 13 residues. CDR3 in DNA: TGTGCCAGCAGCCGGGACAGGGAAAATGAAGCTTTCTTT. It is translated as CASSRDRENEAFF.

The chain uses TRBV5-4 and TRBJ2-1, with a weak D call TRBD2 (6 bases). Germline CDR1 SGHNT, CDR2 YYREEE (reference sequence). The CDR3 runs to 14 residues. With 2 bases removed from V and 10 bases from J, the gap between germline ends came to 16 bases. The DNA for the CDR3 is TGTGCCAGCAGCTTTAGACTAGGGGCAATCGAGCAGTTCTTC. Its protein product is CASSFRLGAIEQFF. The full variable domain, completed using reference TRBV5-4 and TRBJ2-1, is ETGVTQSPTHLIKTRGQQVTLRCSSQSGHNTVSWYQQALGQGPQFIFQYYREEENGRGNFPPRFSGLQFPNYSSELNVNALELDDSALYLCASSFRLGAIEQFFGPGTRLTVL.

V usage is TRBV24-1 and J usage is TRBJ2-7; no clear D gene. CDR1 is KGHDR, CDR2 SFDVKD, per germline. V lost 8 bases to trimming and J lost 3 bases, with 13 bases between them. This CDR3 is 13 amino acids long. Here the CDR3 reads CATTLPVFYEQYF. The CDR3 bases are TGTGCCACCACCCTACCGGTCTTCTACGAGCAGTACTTC.

The V call is TRBV11-2, the J call TRBJ2-1, with 12 bases matching TRBD2. The CDR3 spans 15 residues. CDR1 is SGHAT and CDR2 is FQNNGV in the germline V gene. J lost 4 bases, V lost 6 bases, and 4 bases had no gene match. The CDR3 region is CASSFGTSGYNEQFF. CDR3 coding DNA: TGTGCCAGCAGTTTTGGGACTAGCGGGTACAATGAGCAGTTCTTC. The variable domain in full, completed from reference TRBV11-2 and TRBJ2-1, reads EAGVAQSPRYKIIEKRQSVAFWCNPISGHATLYWYQQILGQGPKLLIQFQNNGVVDDSQLPKDRFSAERLKGVDSTLKIQPAKLEDSAVYLCASSFGTSGYNEQFFGPGTRLTVL.

J is TRBJ1-2 and V is TRBV12-3 or TRBV12-4; D might be TRBD1 (5 bases). The length of the CDR3 is 12 residues. V lost 8 bases and J lost 4, with 11 bases in between. CDR3 sequence reads: CASGRGTYGYTF. CDR3 nucleotides: TGTGCCAGCGGACGGGGGACCTATGGCTACACCTTC.

The J gene is TRBJ2-7, the V gene TRBV11-3; D perhaps matches TRBD1 (5 bases). Germline V gives CDR1 SGHNT, CDR2 YENEEA. There are 13 residues in the CDR3. V lost 3 bases, J lost 6 bases, and 12 bases lay in between. The CDR3 sequence: CASSFISRAEQYF. CDR3 nucleotide sequence: TGTGCCAGCAGCTTTATTAGCAGGGCCGAGCAGTACTTC.

This chain uses TRBV9 with TRBJ2-5, with TRBD1 matching over 10 bases. The germline gives CDR1 SGDLS, CDR2 YYNGEE. V lost 3 bases, J lost 5 bases, and 10 bases stayed unmatched. CDR3 length equals 16 residues. The CDR3 protein is CASSAPGTGVGETQYF. CDR3 in DNA: TGTGCCAGCAGCGCTCCCGGGACAGGGGTTGGGGAGACCCAGTACTTC.

The chain carries TRBV7-8 and TRBJ2-1; 14 positions match TRBD2. Germline-derived CDR1 and CDR2 are SGHVS and FQNEAQ. Trimming cost V 1 base and J 7 bases; bases outside gene matches: 6. The CDR3 extends over 17 amino acids. The CDR3 here is CASSLERLAGGWNEQFF. CDR3 nucleotide sequence: TGTGCCAGCAGCTTAGAAAGACTAGCGGGAGGGTGGAATGAGCAGTTCTTC.

This clone was observed once. The gene calls are TRBV2 and TRBJ2-1; TRBD2 aligns across 7 bases. The CDR3 has 13 amino acids. Germline loops: CDR1 SNHLY, CDR2 FYNNEI. J gave up 5 bases and V 8 bases, and 6 bases lay outside the gene matches. The CDR3 DNA reads TGTGCCAGCGCGGGGGAGCGTGACAATGAGCAGTTCTTC. It encodes CASAGERDNEQFF.

The gene calls are TRBV5-4 and TRBJ2-5; D is uncertain. The CDR3 spans 13 residues. V shed 2 bases and J shed 0 bases, with 5 bases lying between them. From germline, CDR1 is SGHNT and CDR2 YYREEE (reference sequence). The DNA of the CDR3 is TGTGCCAGCAGCTTCAGGAACCAAGAGACCCAGTACTTC. Its translation is CASSFRNQETQYF.

The genes are TRBV11-2 and TRBJ1-5; TRBD1 might be the D (5 bases). The CDR3 runs 15 residues. Per the germline V gene, CDR1 is SGHAT and CDR2 is FQNNGV. The V end lost 4 bases, the J end lost 4 bases, and 14 bases lay between the germline ends. The CDR3 sequence: CASSSSTELNQPQHF. In DNA, the CDR3 is TGTGCCAGCAGCTCGTCGACAGAACTGAATCAGCCCCAGCATTTT.

This clone came up once. The J gene is TRBJ1-1, the V gene TRBV9; 7 positions match TRBD1. J was trimmed by 2 bases and V by 0 bases; bases with no gene match: 7. Germline V gives CDR1 SGDLS, CDR2 YYNGEE. The CDR3 consists of 16 residues. The CDR3 DNA sequence: TGTGCCAGCAGCGTAGATCAGGGGACAGCTAACACTGAAGCTTTCTTT. Its protein is CASSVDQGTANTEAFF.

The J gene is TRBJ1-3, the V gene TRBV7-6, with a tentative D call TRBD1 (6 bases). V shed 0 bases and J shed 0 bases, with 6 bases lying between them. The CDR3 sequence is 15 residues long. Germline lookup yields CDR1 SGHVS and CDR2 FNYEAQ. The CDR3 bases are TGTGCCAGCAGCTTAGCAGGGGGCTCTGGAAACACCATATATTTT. It specifies CASSLAGGSGNTIYF.

The chain recombines TRBV7-2 with TRBJ2-5; D might be TRBD1 (6 bases). Trimming removed 1 base from V and 5 bases from J, with 14 bases in between. The CDR3 contains 15 residues. Germline assignment: CDR1 SGHTA and CDR2 FQGNSA. CDR3 residues: CASSLEGRGEETQYF. The CDR3 nucleotides are TGTGCCAGCAGCTTAGAAGGCAGGGGAGAGGAGACCCAGTACTTC.

This clone appeared a few times. This chain uses TRBV7-3 with TRBJ2-3; TRBD2 might be the D (7 bases). The CDR3 has 14 amino acids. V lost 4 bases to trimming and J lost 6 bases, with 14 bases between them. Germline V CDR1 and CDR2: SGHTA, FQGTGA. The CDR3 is CASSSMGGPDTQYF. The CDR3 DNA reads as TGTGCCAGCAGCTCCATGGGGGGGCCTGATACGCAGTATTTT. The entire variable domain, with the rest obtained from reference TRBV7-3 and TRBJ2-3, is as follows: GAGVSQTPSNKVTEKGKYVELRCDPISGHTALYWYRQSLGQGPEFLIYFQGTGAADDSGLPNDRFFAVRPEGSVSTLKIQRTERGDSAVYLCASSSMGGPDTQYFGPGTRLTVL.

This clone appeared a single time. This chain connects TRBV4-1 to TRBJ2-7; 8 nucleotides line up with TRBD2. This CDR3 region has 13 residues. V dropped 1 base and J dropped 6; count of bases not matched to a gene: 2. Germline V gives CDR1 MGHRA, CDR2 YSYEKL. CDR3 residues: CASSQGGTSEQYF. Written as DNA, the CDR3 is TGCGCCAGCAGCCAAGGCGGGACTAGCGAGCAGTACTTC.

This chain joins TRBV7-9 and TRBJ2-5; D not resolved. V was pared by 3 bases and J by 5 bases, with 10 bases between. The CDR3 length is 13 residues. CDR1 SEHNR and CDR2 FQNEAQ come from the germline V gene (reference sequence). The CDR3 region is CASSFGFSETQYF. DNA for the CDR3: TGTGCCAGCAGCTTCGGGTTTTCGGAGACCCAGTACTTC.

The chain employs TRBV24-1 and TRBJ2-7, with D tentatively TRBD2 (5 bases). V was shortened by 4 bases and J by 0 bases, with 12 bases between the two germline ends. This CDR3 is built from 15 residues. Per germline, CDR1 KGHDR and CDR2 SFDVKD. Here the CDR3 reads CATSDRTAPSYEQYF. In DNA, the CDR3 is TGTGCCACCAGTGACCGGACTGCTCCCTCCTACGAGCAGTACTTC.

V is TRBV5-4 and J is TRBJ2-1; a weak D match, TRBD1 (5 bases). The CDR3 extends over 15 amino acids. The V and J ends lost 1 base and 0 bases respectively, with 8 bases between them. Germline V lookup: CDR1 SGHNT, CDR2 YYREEE (reference sequence). This CDR3 is CASSLTGDSYNEQFF. The CDR3 region has the DNA TGTGCCAGCAGCTTGACAGGAGACTCCTACAATGAGCAGTTCTTC.

This clone appeared a single time. The V and J genes are TRBV27 and TRBJ2-7; D perhaps matches TRBD1 (6 bases). Germline assignment: CDR1 MNHEY and CDR2 SMNVEV (reference sequence). V lost 6 bases and J 0 bases, leaving 12 bases between the germline ends. The CDR3 has 14 amino acids. CDR3 nucleotides: TGTGCCAGCAGCCCGACAGGTAGCTCCTACGAGCAGTACTTC. Translated: CASSPTGSSYEQYF.

In this sample, this clone turned up a few times. The chain employs TRBV1 and TRBJ1-2; the table's D call, TRBD1, has no DNA check behind it. TRBV1 is tagged as a pseudogene. The CDR3 consists of 15 residues. The CDR3 is CTQPAGGECDYGYTF. The CDR3 nucleotides are TGCACCCAGCCGGCAGGGGGCGAGTGTGACTACGGCTACACCTTC.